This T cell receptor (beta chain) emerged from a study of blood T cells in healthy people across ages. Trimming removed 3 bases at V and 9 bases at J, with 12 bases between. The CDR3 spans 13 residues. Germline V gives CDR1 LGHDT, CDR2 YNNKEL (reference sequence). Primers used in a second PCR of about 7 to 11 cycles were a sample-barcoded 5' primer and a J-beta primer mix. TCRdb analysed the 5' RACE reads with MiXCR anew, one entry per CDR3 protein. The profile shows about 940,000 distinct CDR3 sequences, 45% to 50% of them singletons. The chain joins TRBV3-1 to TRBJ2-1; D possibly uses TRBD1 or TRBD2 (5 bases each). The clonotype was recovered from a man aged 30-40 years in good health. Material: blood. The DNA of the CDR3 is TGTGCCAGCAGCCACCGGGACGAGAGTGAGCAGTTCTTC. Translated: CASSHRDESEQFF.